Listed below are T cell receptor beta chains from one sample, sequenced in a study of control samples from healthy donors and cancer patients. Method: immunoSEQ multiplex PCR; TCRdb's copy keeps in-frame clones and lacks some. The profile shows some 120,000 clones, less than 95% of them singletons. Sequenced sample: blood. These receptors originate from a man aged 25-45 years in good health. Both conserved end residues are part of each CDR3. The order of the fields is V gene, D gene, clone size, J gene, CDR3 DNA, CDR3 protein. A D gene is named only where the DNA matches it firmly. Where a row states a size, it is once, few, many or the class of an expanded clone; other rows omit it.

V gene: TRBV10-3; D gene: NA; clone size: once; J gene: TRBJ1-2; CDR3 DNA: TGTGCCATCAGTGACTTTCTGGGGGGGCCGGGAGATGGCTACACCTTC; CDR3 protein: CAISDFLGGPGDGYTF
V gene: TRBV2; D gene: NA; clone size: NA; J gene: TRBJ2-2; CDR3 DNA: TGTGCCACCAAAGATAGGGGCGGCGGGGAGCTGTTTTTT; CDR3 protein: CATKDRGGGELFF
V gene: TRBV2; D gene: NA; clone size: NA; J gene: TRBJ2-6; CDR3 DNA: TGTGCCAGCAAGCGGCACTCTGGGGCCAACGTCCTGACTTTC; CDR3 protein: CASKRHSGANVLTF
V gene: TRBV28; D gene: TRBD1; clone size: once; J gene: TRBJ1-1; CDR3 DNA: TGTGCCAGCAGTCGTCCCGGGACAGGGTCAAAAGCTTTCTTT; CDR3 protein: CASSRPGTGSKAFF
V gene: TRBV2; D gene: NA; clone size: NA; J gene: TRBJ2-7; CDR3 DNA: TGTGCCAGCAGTGAACAGGCGTTCTCCTACGAGCAGTACTTC; CDR3 protein: CASSEQAFSYEQYF
V gene: TRBV15; D gene: TRBD1; clone size: NA; J gene: TRBJ1-2; CDR3 DNA: TGTGCCACCAGCAGGGGAAGAGGGGGCGCAAGCTATGGCTACACCTTC; CDR3 protein: CATSRGRGGASYGYTF
V gene: TRBV4-3; D gene: TRBD2; clone size: NA; J gene: TRBJ2-3; CDR3 DNA: TGCGCCAGCAGCCAAGATCTAGCGGGGGGGCCTCCTAGCACAGATACGCAGTATTTT; CDR3 protein: CASSQDLAGGPPSTDTQYF
V gene: TRBV25-1; D gene: NA; clone size: NA; J gene: TRBJ1-5; CDR3 DNA: TGTGCCAGCAGTGACCCGGGTCATAATCAGCCCCAGCATTTT; CDR3 protein: CASSDPGHNQPQHF
V gene: TRBV18; D gene: NA; clone size: NA; J gene: TRBJ2-1; CDR3 DNA: TGTGCCAGCCCACCACCGGTGGGAAATGAGCAGTTCTTC; CDR3 protein: CASPPPVGNEQFF
V gene: TRBV24-1; D gene: NA; clone size: NA; J gene: TRBJ1-4; CDR3 DNA: TGTGCCACCAGTGATAGAGGTGAAAAACTGTTTTTT; CDR3 protein: CATSDRGEKLFF
V gene: TRBV6-6; D gene: NA; clone size: once; J gene: TRBJ2-1; CDR3 DNA: TGTGCCAGCATGGAGTTGCGGGGACAGAAACCCAATGAGCAGTTCTTC; CDR3 protein: CASMELRGQKPNEQFF
V gene: TRBV4-1; D gene: NA; clone size: NA; J gene: TRBJ2-7; CDR3 DNA: TGCGCCAGCAGCCTCCTCTCGGGGCTCTCCTACGAGCAGTACTTC; CDR3 protein: CASSLLSGLSYEQYF
V gene: TRBV30; D gene: NA; clone size: NA; J gene: TRBJ2-7; CDR3 DNA: TGTGCCTGGGGGGGCAAATCCTACGAGCAGTACTTC; CDR3 protein: CAWGGKSYEQYF
V gene: TRBV7-9; D gene: TRBD1; clone size: few; J gene: TRBJ1-2; CDR3 DNA: TGTGCCAGCAGCCATACAGGGGGTAACTATGGCTACACCTTC; CDR3 protein: CASSHTGGNYGYTF
V gene: TRBV10-3; D gene: NA; clone size: NA; J gene: TRBJ1-2; CDR3 DNA: TGTGCCATCAGTGGAGACGGGATCTATGGCTACACCTTC; CDR3 protein: CAISGDGIYGYTF
V gene: TRBV7-2; D gene: NA; clone size: NA; J gene: TRBJ1-3; CDR3 DNA: TGTGCCAGCAGCTACATTATGGGTGGGGCTACCGGAAACACCATATATTTT; CDR3 protein: CASSYIMGGATGNTIYF
V gene: TRBV4-1; D gene: TRBD2; clone size: NA; J gene: TRBJ2-2; CDR3 DNA: TGCGCCAGCAGACAAGGGCTAGCGGGAACCGGGGAGCTGTTTTTT; CDR3 protein: CASRQGLAGTGELFF
V gene: TRBV7-9; D gene: NA; clone size: NA; J gene: TRBJ2-1; CDR3 DNA: TGTGCCAGCAGCTCTAGACCCAGACGGAATGAGCAGTTCTTC; CDR3 protein: CASSSRPRRNEQFF
V gene: TRBV7-9; D gene: NA; clone size: NA; J gene: TRBJ2-2; CDR3 DNA: TGTGCCAGCAGCTCCCCCGCAGGGAGTGTTGGCGGGGAGCTGTTTTTT; CDR3 protein: CASSSPAGSVGGELFF
V gene: TRBV7-2; D gene: NA; clone size: once; J gene: TRBJ1-3; CDR3 DNA: TGTGCCAGCAGCTCCCTGGACAGCTCAACTGGAAACACCATATATTTT; CDR3 protein: CASSSLDSSTGNTIYF
V gene: TRBV9; D gene: TRBD1; clone size: NA; J gene: TRBJ2-5; CDR3 DNA: TGTGCCAGCAGCGTAGAGGGGGACAGGGGGTTTAGAGAGACCCAGTACTTC; CDR3 protein: CASSVEGDRGFRETQYF
V gene: TRBV4-1; D gene: NA; clone size: NA; J gene: TRBJ1-1; CDR3 DNA: TGCGCCAGCAGCCAAGGTGGGGGAAACACTGAAGCTTTCTTT; CDR3 protein: CASSQGGGNTEAFF
V gene: TRBV11-2; D gene: NA; clone size: NA; J gene: TRBJ1-1; CDR3 DNA: TGTGCCAGCAGCTTACTAAACACTGAAGCTTTCTTT; CDR3 protein: CASSLLNTEAFF
V gene: TRBV6-4; D gene: TRBD1; clone size: many; J gene: TRBJ2-7; CDR3 DNA: TGTGCCAGCAGTGTGACAGGGGAAACTCACGAGCAGTACTTC; CDR3 protein: CASSVTGETHEQYF
V gene: TRBV4-3; D gene: NA; clone size: NA; J gene: TRBJ1-4; CDR3 DNA: TGCGCCAGCAGCCAGGGGGCGTATTCTAATGAAAAACTGTTTTTT; CDR3 protein: CASSQGAYSNEKLFF
V gene: TRBV7-2; D gene: TRBD2; clone size: NA; J gene: TRBJ2-7; CDR3 DNA: TGTGCCAGCAGCTTTCGTGGACTAGCACCCTACGAGCAGTACTTC; CDR3 protein: CASSFRGLAPYEQYF
V gene: TRBV19; D gene: NA; clone size: NA; J gene: TRBJ1-5; CDR3 DNA: TGTGCCAGTTGGTCAGGGCGATATAGCAATCAGCCCCAGCATTTT; CDR3 protein: CASWSGRYSNQPQHF
V gene: TRBV19; D gene: NA; clone size: NA; J gene: TRBJ2-3; CDR3 DNA: TGTGCCAGTAGTACAACCGGCTCGGGGTCCACAGATACGCAGTATTTT; CDR3 protein: CASSTTGSGSTDTQYF
V gene: TRBV5-6; D gene: TRBD1; clone size: NA; J gene: TRBJ2-1; CDR3 DNA: TGTGCCAGCAGCACACCGGGACAGGGGGTCAATGAGCAGTTCTTC; CDR3 protein: CASSTPGQGVNEQFF